The entry that follows covers one TCR beta chain sequence. Its antigen is not identified. This sample was included in a study of shared clonotypes between healthy human individuals. V was shortened by 6 bases and J by 5 bases, with 22 bases between the two germline ends. The V gene's germline CDR1 is SGHDN and CDR2 FVKESK. The CDR3 sequence is 16 residues long. This was a deep-level run. Original data processing: Filtering differed since immunoSEQ provided only junctions, with no quality scores. Method: immunoSEQ multiplex PCR; TCRdb's copy keeps in-frame clones and lacks some. V, J and clone size reflect that table, while D and trimming were determined from the DNA. Among more than 450,000 clones listed, more than 65% were seen once. Study-wide points: Tissues were not sampled, only blood, and their repertoires likely differ. Deeper or shallower sequencing was expected to change how clonotypes are shared among donors.

The chain has TRBV14 and TRBJ2-5; D possibly corresponds to TRBD2 (6 bases). This receptor was identified in a woman aged 40-49 years in good health. Some clones in this sample may be carry-over from other donors' samples. The sample consisted of PBMCs. CDR3 amino acids: CASSLLGVGRVETQYF. In nucleotides, the CDR3 is TGTGCCAGCAGTCTCCTGGGGGTCGGGAGAGTTGAGACCCAGTACTTC.